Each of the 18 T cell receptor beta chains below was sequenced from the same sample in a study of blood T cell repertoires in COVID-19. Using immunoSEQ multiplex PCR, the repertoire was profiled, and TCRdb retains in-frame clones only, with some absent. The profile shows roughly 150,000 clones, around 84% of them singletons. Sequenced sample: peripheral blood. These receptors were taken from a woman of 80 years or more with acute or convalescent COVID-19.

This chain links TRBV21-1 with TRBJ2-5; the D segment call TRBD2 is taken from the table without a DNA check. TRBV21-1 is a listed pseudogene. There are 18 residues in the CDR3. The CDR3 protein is CASSKEGPGGGDKKTQYF. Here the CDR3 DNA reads TGTGCCAGCAGCAAAGAGGGACCTGGCGGGGGGGATAAAAAGACCCAGTACTTC.

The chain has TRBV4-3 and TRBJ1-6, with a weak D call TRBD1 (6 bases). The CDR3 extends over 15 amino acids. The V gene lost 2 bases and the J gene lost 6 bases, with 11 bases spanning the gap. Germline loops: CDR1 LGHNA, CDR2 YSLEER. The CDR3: CASSQQDSGNSPLHF. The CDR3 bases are TGCGCCAGCAGCCAACAGGACAGTGGTAATTCACCCCTCCACTTT.

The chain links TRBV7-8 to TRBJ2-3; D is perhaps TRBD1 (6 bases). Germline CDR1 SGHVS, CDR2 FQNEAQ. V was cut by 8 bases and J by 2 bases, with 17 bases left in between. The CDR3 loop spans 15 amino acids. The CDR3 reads CASEPVGADTDTQYF. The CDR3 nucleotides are TGTGCCAGCGAGCCAGTGGGGGCCGACACAGATACGCAGTATTTT.

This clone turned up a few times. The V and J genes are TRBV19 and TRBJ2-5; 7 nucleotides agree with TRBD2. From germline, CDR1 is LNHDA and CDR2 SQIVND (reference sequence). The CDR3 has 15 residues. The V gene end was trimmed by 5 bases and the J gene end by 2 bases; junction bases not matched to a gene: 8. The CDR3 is CASSPGLGSQETQYF. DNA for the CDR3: TGTGCCAGTAGTCCCGGACTAGGCTCACAAGAGACCCAGTACTTC.

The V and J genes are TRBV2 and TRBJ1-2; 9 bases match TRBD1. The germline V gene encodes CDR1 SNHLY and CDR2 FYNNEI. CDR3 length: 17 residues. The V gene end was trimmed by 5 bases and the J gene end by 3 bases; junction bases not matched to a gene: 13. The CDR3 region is CASSRPGTGSRDYGYTF. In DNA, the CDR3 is TGTGCCAGCAGTCGCCCCGGGACAGGGAGTCGTGACTATGGCTACACCTTC. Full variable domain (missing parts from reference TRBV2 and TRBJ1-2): EPEVTQTPSHQVTQMGQEVILRCVPISNHLYFYWYRQILGQKVEFLVSFYNNEISEKSEIFDDQFSVERPDGSNFTLKIRSTKLEDSAMYFCASSRPGTGSRDYGYTFGSGTRLTVV.

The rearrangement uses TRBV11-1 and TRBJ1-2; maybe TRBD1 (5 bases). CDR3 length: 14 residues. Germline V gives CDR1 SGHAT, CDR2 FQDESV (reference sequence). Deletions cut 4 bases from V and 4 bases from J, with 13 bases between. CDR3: CASSSTRAGYGYTF. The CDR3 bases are TGTGCCAGCAGCTCCACCAGGGCCGGCTATGGCTACACCTTC.

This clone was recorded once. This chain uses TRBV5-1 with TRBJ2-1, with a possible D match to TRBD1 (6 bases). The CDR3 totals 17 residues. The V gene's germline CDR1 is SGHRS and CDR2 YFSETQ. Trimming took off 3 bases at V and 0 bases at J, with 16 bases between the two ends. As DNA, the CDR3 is TGCGCCAGCAGCTCCGATCACGGGACACCCTCCTACAATGAGCAGTTCTTC. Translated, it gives CASSSDHGTPSYNEQFF. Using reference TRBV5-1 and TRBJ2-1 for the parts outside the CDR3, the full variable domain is KAGVTQTPRYLIKTRGQQVTLSCSPISGHRSVSWYQQTPGQGLQFLFEYFSETQRNKGNFPGRFSGRQFSNSRSEMNVSTLELGDSALYLCASSSDHGTPSYNEQFFGPGTRLTVL.

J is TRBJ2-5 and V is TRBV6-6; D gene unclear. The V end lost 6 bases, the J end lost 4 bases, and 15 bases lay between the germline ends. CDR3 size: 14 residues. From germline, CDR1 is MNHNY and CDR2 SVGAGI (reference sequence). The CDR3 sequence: CASSKLQMGETQYF. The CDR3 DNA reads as TGTGCCAGCAGCAAATTACAGATGGGAGAGACCCAGTACTTC.

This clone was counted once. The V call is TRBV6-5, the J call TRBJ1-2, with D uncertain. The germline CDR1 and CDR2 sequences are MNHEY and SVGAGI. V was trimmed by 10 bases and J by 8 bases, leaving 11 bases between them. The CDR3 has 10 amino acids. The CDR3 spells CAILYYGYTF. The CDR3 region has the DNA TGTGCCATCCTCTATTACGGCTACACCTTC.

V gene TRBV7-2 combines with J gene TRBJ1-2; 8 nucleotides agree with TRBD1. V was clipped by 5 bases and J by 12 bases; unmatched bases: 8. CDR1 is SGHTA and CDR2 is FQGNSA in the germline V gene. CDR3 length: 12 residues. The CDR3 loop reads CASSLLQGVDTF. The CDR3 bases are TGTGCCAGCAGCCTACTACAGGGGGTGGACACCTTC.

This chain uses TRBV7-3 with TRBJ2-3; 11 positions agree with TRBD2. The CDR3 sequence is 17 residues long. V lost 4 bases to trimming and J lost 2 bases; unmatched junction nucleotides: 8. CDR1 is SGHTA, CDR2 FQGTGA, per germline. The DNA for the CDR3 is TGTGCCAGCAGCTCCTCCGGGACTAGCGGATACACAGATACGCAGTATTTT. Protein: CASSSSGTSGYTDTQYF.

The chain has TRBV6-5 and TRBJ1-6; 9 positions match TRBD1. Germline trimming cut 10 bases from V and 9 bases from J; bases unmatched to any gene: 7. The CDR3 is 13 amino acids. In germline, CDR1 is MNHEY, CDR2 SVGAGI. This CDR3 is CAIAGQGGSPLHF. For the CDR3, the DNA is TGTGCCATTGCGGGACAGGGTGGTTCACCCCTCCACTTT.

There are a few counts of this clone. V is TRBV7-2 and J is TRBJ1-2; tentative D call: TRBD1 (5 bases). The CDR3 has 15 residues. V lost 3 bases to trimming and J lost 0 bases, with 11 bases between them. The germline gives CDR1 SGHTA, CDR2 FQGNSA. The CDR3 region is CASSFSGIPNYGYTF. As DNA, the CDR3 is TGTGCCAGCAGCTTTTCAGGGATCCCTAACTATGGCTACACCTTC.

DNA for the CDR3: TGTGCCAGTAGTTACTCGTCGGAAGCTTTCTTT. Its protein product is CASSYSSEAFF. V is TRBV19 and J is TRBJ1-1; D not certain. The length of the CDR3 is 11 residues. Trimming took 5 bases from V and 8 from J, leaving 9 bases between them. In germline, CDR1 is LNHDA, CDR2 SQIVND (reference sequence).

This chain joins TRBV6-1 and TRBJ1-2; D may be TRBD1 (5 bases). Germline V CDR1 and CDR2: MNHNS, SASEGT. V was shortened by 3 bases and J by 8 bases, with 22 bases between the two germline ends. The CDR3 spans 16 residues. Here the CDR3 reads CASSETTVVKRGGYTF. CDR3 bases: TGTGCCAGCAGTGAGACGACAGTCGTTAAGCGTGGAGGCTACACCTTC.

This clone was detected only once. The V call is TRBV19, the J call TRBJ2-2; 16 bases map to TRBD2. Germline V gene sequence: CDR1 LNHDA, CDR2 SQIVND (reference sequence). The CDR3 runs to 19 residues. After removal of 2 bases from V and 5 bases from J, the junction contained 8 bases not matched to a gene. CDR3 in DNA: TGTGCCAGTAGTATACCGGGACTAGCGGGAGGGATTCCTACCGGGGAGCTGTTTTTT. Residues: CASSIPGLAGGIPTGELFF.

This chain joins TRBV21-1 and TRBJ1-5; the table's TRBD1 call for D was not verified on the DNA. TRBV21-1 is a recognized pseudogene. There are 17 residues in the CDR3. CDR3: CASSKATGGQVCQPQHF. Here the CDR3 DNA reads TGTGCCAGCAGCAAAGCAACCGGCGGACAGGTTTGTCAGCCCCAGCATTTT.

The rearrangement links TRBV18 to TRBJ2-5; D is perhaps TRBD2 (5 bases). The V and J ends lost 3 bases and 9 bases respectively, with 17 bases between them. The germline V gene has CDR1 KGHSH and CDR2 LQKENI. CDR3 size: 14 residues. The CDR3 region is CASSPYEGKEAQYF. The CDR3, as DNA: TGTGCCAGCTCACCCTATGAGGGCAAGGAGGCCCAGTACTTC.